Listed here are 32 T cell receptor beta chains from one sample, sequenced in a study of metastatic and nonmetastatic thyroid tumors. None of the patients had undergone any treatment ahead of thyroid surgery. TCRdb recomputed clones from the PCR reads via MiXCR. The sample holds about 40,000 clones; 15% to 20% are singletons and the top ten take less than 4.5%. The sample was blood. Receptors were obtained from a female donor with papillary thyroid cancer or a benign thyroid nodule (not recorded which). Some clones in this sample may be carry-over from other donors' samples.

This clone was counted many times. The V call is TRBV20-1, the J call TRBJ2-3; D ambiguous. There are 9 residues in the CDR3. V lost 6 bases to trimming and J lost 5 bases, with 3 bases between them. The germline CDR1 and CDR2 sequences are DFQATT and SNEGSKA (reference sequence). The CDR3: CSARDTQYF. The CDR3 DNA sequence: TGCAGTGCGCGAGATACGCAGTATTTT.

In this sample, this clone turned up many times. The rearrangement uses TRBV6-1 and TRBJ1-5; D is uncertain. The CDR3 contains 13 residues. Germline assignment: CDR1 MNHNS and CDR2 SASEGT. V lost 6 bases to trimming and J lost 5 bases, with 11 bases between them. CDR3 DNA sequence: TGTGCCAGCAGCCCGACACCTTATCAGCCCCAGCATTTT. Residues: CASSPTPYQPQHF.

About this clone itself: A single base separates this from a much larger clone, so it may be a read error. This same CDR3 is encoded by further DNA sequences in the sample. The chain has TRBV5-5 and TRBJ2-7; TRBD1 matches 7 bases. Germline-derived CDR1 and CDR2 are SGHKS and YYEKEE (reference sequence). The V and J ends lost 7 bases and 2 bases, in that order; junction bases with no gene match: 3. CDR3 length: 12 residues. The CDR3 protein is CASLDRAYEQYF. DNA of the CDR3: TGTGCCAGCCTTGACAGGGCCTACGAGCAGTACTTC.

This clone has just a few counts. At one of its ends the junction is not consistent with the germline gene, which may arise from a read error. The V gene is TRBV6-5, the J gene TRBJ2-7; possible D gene TRBD1, 6 bases. This CDR3 contains 16 residues. Germline CDR1 MNHEY, CDR2 SVGAGI. CDR3 residues: CASSSFQGGQGYEHYF. CDR3 nucleotides: TGCGCCAGCAGTTCTTTTCAAGGGGGTCAAGGCTACGAGCACTACTTC.

By frequency in the sample, this clone is medium-sized. The rearrangement links TRBV6-5 to TRBJ1-3; unclear D gene. This CDR3 spans 16 amino acids. CDR1 is MNHEY and CDR2 is SVGAGI in the germline V gene. Trimming stripped 0 bases from V and 0 bases from J, with 9 bases between. CDR3 nucleotides: TGTGCCAGCAGTTACTCGGGTCACAGCTCTGGAAACACCATATATTTT. Its translation is CASSYSGHSSGNTIYF.

This clone was detected many times. The chain has TRBV5-4 and TRBJ1-1, with D perhaps matching TRBD1 (6 bases). V lost 3 bases to trimming and J lost 0 bases, with 12 bases between them. The CDR3 length is 15 residues. The germline V gene has CDR1 SGHNT and CDR2 YYREEE (reference sequence). CDR3 coding DNA: TGTGCCAGCAGCTCGGACGGGGGCCTGAACACTGAAGCTTTCTTT. This codes for CASSSDGGLNTEAFF.

This clone has at least ten counts. This rearrangement joins TRBV5-6 to TRBJ2-7; no firm D call. The V end lost 1 base, the J end lost 4 bases, and 6 bases lay between the germline ends. This CDR3 is 12 amino acids long. Germline lookup yields CDR1 SGHDT and CDR2 YYEEEE. CDR3 residues: CASSLLQYEQYF. The CDR3 bases are TGTGCCAGCAGCTTGCTCCAGTACGAGCAGTACTTC.

This clone was observed many times. The rearrangement uses TRBV25-1 and TRBJ2-3; the D gene is possibly TRBD1 (6 bases). Germline-derived CDR1 and CDR2 are MGHDK and SYGVNS. The CDR3 length is 16 residues. Trimming removed 2 bases at V and 1 base at J, with 13 bases between. The CDR3 nucleotides are TGTGCCAGCAGTGAAGGCGGAGCAGGGGGCACAGATACGCAGTATTTT. Protein sequence: CASSEGGAGGTDTQYF.

This clone was detected many times. The same CDR3 also results from other DNA sequences found in this sample. The V gene is TRBV5-8, the J gene TRBJ1-6; weak D call: TRBD1 (6 bases). The CDR3 loop spans 16 amino acids. Trimming removed 0 bases at V and 11 bases at J, with 18 bases between. In germline, CDR1 is SGHTS, CDR2 YDEGEE. As DNA, the CDR3 is TGTGCCAGCAGCTTGGCCATCTCAGGGGCCCTAACACCCCTCCACTTT. Encoded protein: CASSLAISGALTPLHF.

This clone was counted ten times or more. The chain uses TRBV3-1 and TRBJ2-2; TRBD1 might be the D (6 bases). CDR3 length: 15 residues. V lost 8 bases and J lost 4, with 17 bases in between. From germline, CDR1 is LGHDT and CDR2 YNNKEL (reference sequence). CDR3 coding DNA: TGTGCCAGCCTTTTGGGGGCTGCGGGCACCGGGGAGCTGTTTTTT. This gives the protein CASLLGAAGTGELFF.

This clone was seen at least ten times. The chain uses TRBV5-1 and TRBJ2-5, with D perhaps matching TRBD1 (6 bases). The V gene's germline CDR1 is SGHRS and CDR2 YFSETQ. The CDR3 is made up of 15 amino acids. V lost 3 bases to trimming and J lost 2 bases, with 14 bases between them. The CDR3 bases are TGCGCCAGCAGCTCCCCGGACAGCCGGCAAGAGACCCAGTACTTC. The encoded protein is CASSSPDSRQETQYF.

This clone was detected a few times. CDR3 DNA sequence: TGTGCCAACAAAACGACAGGGGACCTCTACGAGCAGTACTTC. Encoded protein: CANKTTGDLYEQYF. The rearrangement joins TRBV6-1 to TRBJ2-7; TRBD1 agrees at 8 bases. Germline-derived CDR1 and CDR2 are MNHNS and SASEGT. Trimming removed 10 bases from V and 3 bases from J; junction bases left unmatched: 11. The CDR3 runs to 14 residues.

This clone was counted at least ten times. The CDR3 bases are TGTGCCAGCAGCCAAGATGCGGTACCCTACGAGCAGTACTTC. It translates to CASSQDAVPYEQYF. The V call is TRBV3-1, the J call TRBJ2-7; no clear D. Germline assignment: CDR1 LGHDT and CDR2 YNNKEL (reference sequence). The CDR3 spans 14 residues. Trimming pared 0 bases from V and 2 bases from J, leaving 8 bases between.

In the case of this clone: Relative to the germline gene, one junction end is altered; a read error may explain this. The chain couples TRBV5-6 to TRBJ2-1; tentative D call: TRBD2 (6 bases). The CDR3 loop spans 17 amino acids. CDR1 is SGHDT, CDR2 YYEEEE, per germline. CDR3 bases: TGTGCCAGCAGCTTGGGAGGTTGGCTAGCGAGCTACAACGAGCAGTTCTTC. Translated, it gives CASSLGGWLASYNEQFF.

This clone was seen many times. The rearrangement joins TRBV20-1 to TRBJ2-7; 8 bases are shared with TRBD1. Losses at the gene ends were 1 base for V and 9 bases for J; bases not matched to a gene: 11. The CDR3 loop spans 14 amino acids. Germline V CDR1 and CDR2: DFQATT, SNEGSKA (reference sequence). In nucleotides, the CDR3 is TGCAGTGCTAGAGCTGGGACAGGTGAACTACCGCAGTACTTC. This gives the protein CSARAGTGELPQYF.

This clone was counted many times. This chain connects TRBV11-2 to TRBJ2-3; the match to TRBD2 covers 8 bases. CDR1 SGHAT and CDR2 FQNNGV come from the germline V gene. The ends lost 1 base at V and 4 bases at J; junction bases unmatched: 4. The CDR3 is 15 residues long. The CDR3 loop is CASSLVAGGPDTQYF. CDR3 DNA: TGTGCCAGCAGCTTAGTTGCGGGAGGCCCAGATACGCAGTATTTT. The whole variable domain, remainder taken from reference TRBV11-2 and TRBJ2-3, is EAGVAQSPRYKIIEKRQSVAFWCNPISGHATLYWYQQILGQGPKLLIQFQNNGVVDDSQLPKDRFSAERLKGVDSTLKIQPAKLEDSAVYLCASSLVAGGPDTQYFGPGTRLTVL.

The V gene is TRBV6-2 or TRBV6-3, the J gene TRBJ1-4; D gene ambiguous. The CDR3 contains 12 residues. Trimming took 5 bases from V and 8 from J, leaving 9 bases between them. Germline lookup yields CDR1 MNHEY and CDR2 SVGEGT. CDR3 DNA: TGTGCCAGCAGTGGCTCCAGAGAAAAACTGTTTTTT. Encoded protein: CASSGSREKLFF.

Many counts were recorded for this clone. This chain connects TRBV27 to TRBJ1-5, with D uncertain. Trimming stripped 3 bases from V and 1 base from J, with 7 bases between. CDR3 length equals 14 residues. Germline V gives CDR1 MNHEY, CDR2 SMNVEV (reference sequence). CDR3 region: CASSFKDSNQPQHF. CDR3 nucleotide sequence: TGTGCCAGCAGTTTTAAGGACAGCAATCAGCCCCAGCATTTT.

This clone came up many times. V is TRBV20-1 and J is TRBJ1-3, with D perhaps matching TRBD1 (5 bases). This CDR3 is 14 amino acids long. Trimming shortened V by 3 bases and J by 3 bases, and 12 bases separated the two germline ends. Germline CDR1 is DFQATT and CDR2 is SNEGSKA (reference sequence). In DNA, the CDR3 is TGCAGTGCTAGTGGGGGGGGGGTTGGAAACACCATATATTTT. It translates to CSASGGGVGNTIYF.

The table lists this clone with many counts. The chain carries TRBV9 and TRBJ1-6; no definite D call. This CDR3 is 14 amino acids long. Germline-derived CDR1 and CDR2 are SGDLS and YYNGEE. V was trimmed by 2 bases and J by 5 bases, leaving 8 bases between them. The CDR3 reads CASSVTPDNSPLHF. The CDR3 coding sequence is TGTGCCAGCAGCGTCACCCCCGATAATTCACCCCTCCACTTT.

This clone was seen repeatedly, ten times or more. This chain joins TRBV2 and TRBJ2-7; D not resolved. Trimming cost V 3 bases and J 2 bases, with 5 bases left between them. The CDR3 is 12 residues long. Germline V gene lookup returns CDR1 SNHLY and CDR2 FYNNEI. The CDR3 coding sequence is TGTGCCAGCAGTGACAGCACCTACGAGCAGTACTTC. Encoded protein: CASSDSTYEQYF.

This clone came up many times. This chain uses TRBV28 with TRBJ2-5; no firm D call. Looked up from germline, CDR1 is MDHEN and CDR2 is SYDVKM. V lost 3 bases and J 4 bases, leaving 6 bases between the germline ends. The CDR3 contains 12 residues. CDR3 in amino acids: CASSFGRETQYF. The CDR3, as DNA: TGTGCCAGCAGTTTCGGCCGAGAGACCCAGTACTTC.

This clone was observed at least ten times. This rearrangement joins TRBV6-1 to TRBJ2-1; 14 bases are a match to TRBD2. Germline V gene sequence: CDR1 MNHNS, CDR2 SASEGT. V trimming: 3 bases; J trimming: 9 bases; junction bases outside the gene matches: 10. The CDR3 is 17 residues long. CDR3 DNA sequence: TGTGCCAGCAGTGAGGGACTAGCGGGGGCCCCCTACGTTGAGCAGTTCTTC. Residues: CASSEGLAGAPYVEQFF.

Turning to this clone: Possible read error: a much larger clone is one base away. The chain uses TRBV9 and TRBJ2-7; TRBD1 is a possible D gene (6 bases). Germline loops: CDR1 SGDLS, CDR2 YYNGEE. V lost 5 bases and J lost 4, with 16 bases in between. CDR3 length: 14 amino acids. CDR3 bases: TGTGCCAGCAGTGGGGGCTCGATTTATTACGAGCAGTACTTC. This sequence encodes CASSGGSIYYEQYF. Combining the CDR3 with reference TRBV9 and TRBJ2-7 gives the whole variable domain DSGVTQTPKHLITATGQRVTLRCSPRSGDLSVYWYQQSLDQGLQFLIQYYNGEERAKGNILERFSAQQFPDLHSELNLSSLELGDSALYFCASSGGSIYYEQYFGPGTRLTVT.

This clone was found many times. The rearrangement links TRBV11-2 to TRBJ2-3; weak D call: TRBD1 (6 bases). Deletions cut 3 bases from V and 5 bases from J, with 9 bases between. The CDR3 is 13 amino acids. Per the germline V gene, CDR1 is SGHAT and CDR2 is FQNNGV. The CDR3 coding sequence is TGTGCCAGCAGCTTTACAGGGCAAGATACGCAGTATTTT. This gives the protein CASSFTGQDTQYF.

This clone was observed many times. The V and J genes are TRBV29-1 and TRBJ1-2; TRBD1 agrees at 8 bases. The CDR3 has 13 amino acids. Germline CDR1 is SQVTM and CDR2 is ANQGSEA. The junction had 6 bases not matched to a gene; V was cut back by 7 bases and J by 2 bases. CDR3 coding DNA: TGCAGCGCCCGGGACAGGACAAACTATGGCTACACCTTC. Encoded protein: CSARDRTNYGYTF.

The J gene is TRBJ1-2, the V gene TRBV4-3, with 8 bases matching TRBD1. The germline gives CDR1 LGHNA, CDR2 YSLEER. The V segment lost 3 bases and the J segment 8 bases; nucleotides outside the gene matches: 8. This CDR3 is 14 amino acids long. The DNA for the CDR3 is TGCGCCAGCAGCCATGACAGGGGACTAGGGGGCTACACCTTC. Protein sequence: CASSHDRGLGGYTF.

A word on this clone: A clone one base away is much larger, so this may be a read error. The chain is built from TRBV3-1 and TRBJ1-2; no firm D call. CDR1 is LGHDT and CDR2 is YNNKEL in the germline V gene (reference sequence). The CDR3 has 15 residues. The DNA for the CDR3 is TGTGCCGGCAGCCAAGACTACCAGGTGAGCTATGGCTACACCTTC. As protein: CAGSQDYQVSYGYTF.

This clone showed up many times. The V gene is TRBV5-1, the J gene TRBJ2-7, with D possibly being TRBD2 (5 bases). V lost 4 bases to trimming and J lost 3 bases, with 17 bases between them. Germline CDR1 and CDR2: SGHRS and YFSETQ. The CDR3 totals 15 residues. Here the CDR3 reads CASSGPQAGYYEQYF. The CDR3 DNA reads TGCGCCAGCAGCGGCCCCCAGGCGGGCTACTACGAGCAGTACTTC.

This clone was seen many times. The CDR3 DNA reads as TGCGCCAGCAGCCAAGGGGTCATACACTTCTTGAACACTGAAGCTTTCTTT. Its protein is CASSQGVIHFLNTEAFF. The chain carries TRBV4-1 and TRBJ1-1; D remains unclear. The CDR3 is made up of 17 amino acids. Germline lookup yields CDR1 MGHRA and CDR2 YSYEKL. V lost 1 base, J lost 0 bases, and 15 bases lay in between.

This clone was detected ten times or more. J is TRBJ2-7 and V is TRBV28; D uncertain. Germline values: CDR1 MDHEN, CDR2 SYDVKM. V was shortened by 5 bases and J by 1 base, with 12 bases between the two germline ends. The CDR3 covers 14 residues. CDR3 residues: CASSPRSYSYEQYF. The CDR3 bases are TGTGCCAGCAGTCCCCGATCTTATTCCTACGAGCAGTACTTC. The whole variable domain, remainder taken from reference TRBV28 and TRBJ2-7, is DVKVTQSSRYLVKRTGEKVFLECVQDMDHENMFWYRQDPGLGLRLIYFSYDVKMKEKGDIPEGYSVSREKKERFSLILESASTNQTSMYLCASSPRSYSYEQYFGPGTRLTVT.

Of note for this clone: One end of the junction does not line up with germline, which may come from a read error. This sequence joins TRBV12-3 or TRBV12-4 and TRBJ2-2; TRBD1 matches 8 bases. This CDR3 has 16 amino acids. CDR3: CASILTVTGATGELFF. The CDR3 DNA sequence: TGTGCCAGCATCCTCACAGTGACAGGGGCCACCGGTGAGCTGTTTTTT.